Listed below are T cell receptor beta chains from one sample, sequenced in a study of vaccination effects on CD4 cells after COVID-19. This table comes from immunoSEQ multiplex PCR, and its TCRdb copy is limited to in-frame clones, with some not included. The table lists about 41,000 clones, 77% of them singletons. These receptors have no identified antigens. The sequenced sample was CD4+ T cells from PBMCs cultured with HCoV-NL63 spike peptides, obtained before COVID-19 vaccination. Source of these receptors: a human donor who received a COVID-19 vaccine. CDR3s include the opening cysteine and the closing phenylalanine or tryptophan. Clone size is not always given. Where it is, it says once, few, many or a class for expanded clones.

v_call,clone_size,cdr3_aa
TRBV6-5,few,CASTIHNEQFF
TRBV24-1,few,CATGGRLNTGELFF
TRBV28,NA,CASTRGLGQGASSYNSPLHF
TRBV25-1,NA,CASSEWGGRGNTGELFF
TRBV28,NA,CASSLGDRGSGELFF
TRBV18,few,CASSTSRDRPYGYTF
TRBV29-1,NA,CSVTKGQGGKGTEQFF
TRBV3-1/TRBV3-2,NA,CASSPGRSSYNSPLHF
TRBV29-1,NA,CSVAGGRETQYF
TRBV29-1,once,CSVADGGNQPQHF
TRBV6-4,NA,CASSDGGGGTDTQYF
TRBV5-5,NA,CASSLVGTKNTEAFF
TRBV5-1,NA,CASSSSLDRRETQYF
TRBV28,once,CASSLTRGDYGYTF
TRBV4-1,NA,CASSRPWSGELFF
TRBV6-6,NA,CASTPPGGGSNQPQHF
TRBV24-1,NA,CATSDSRGRNNQPQHF
TRBV5-6,NA,CASRKTGGEETQYF
TRBV7-2,NA,CASSSLGFSTDTQYF
TRBV21-1,NA,CASSHGQGNYNEQFF
TRBV6-1,few,CASSVGAGRGVGELFF
TRBV12-5,once,CASGLVLDRVLDTIYF
TRBV7-2,NA,CASSFTTYGYTF
TRBV5-5,NA,CASSFLNEKLFF
TRBV4-3,NA,CASSQEEGGKLFF
TRBV5-1,NA,CASSLVDGLTGELFF
TRBV6-1,NA,CASSDPGARVGNTIYF
TRBV18,NA,CASSPQRTGAVQPQHF
TRBV2,NA,CASSEGLAADTQYF
TRBV7-2,NA,CASSSDRGGDTQYF
TRBV7-3,NA,CASSLTRGTGETQYF
TRBV6-5,NA,CASSLRTGTEAFF
TRBV19,NA,CASSIGHYLNTEAFF
TRBV30,few,CAWGTSGGVFF
TRBV13,NA,CASSRRAWDSPLHF
TRBV7-2,NA,CASSIFDRGLKETQYF
TRBV3-1/TRBV3-2,NA,CASSPSGDHQETQYF
TRBV10-3,NA,CAISETGSSYNSPLHF
TRBV7-2,NA,CASSLTQAQETQYF
TRBV19,NA,CASTRTGGNYGYTF
TRBV19,NA,CASRRGSSYNEQFF
TRBV7-2,NA,CASSLLGQDGYTF
TRBV7-8,NA,CASTFGGQGAGQPQHF
TRBV6-5,NA,CASSYSADYGYTF
TRBV30,NA,CAWSSGTGSTDTQYF
TRBV12-3/TRBV12-4,NA,CASSFGRYGYTF
TRBV6-5,NA,CASNPSGADTQYF
TRBV6-5,NA,CASSRDSRGYTF
TRBV12-3/TRBV12-4,NA,CASSSQGDQPQHF
TRBV5-1,few,CASSLALSGELFF
TRBV28,few,CASSLNTGTPRQPQHF